The subject of this entry is one TCR beta chain. With 1 base removed from V and 6 bases from J, the gap between germline ends came to 12 bases. Germline V gene sequence: CDR1 MNHEY, CDR2 SVGAGI. The CDR3 sequence is 14 residues long. Only in-frame clones appear in the TCRdb table, and some are missing; sequencing was by immunoSEQ multiplex PCR. The sample lists roughly 30,000 clones; approximately 78% were seen once. The data originate from a study of somatic mutations in cytotoxic T cells in rheumatoid arthritis. Sequences were obtained from CD8+ T cells sorted from blood. The chain uses TRBV6-5 and TRBJ1-2, with TRBD1 as a possible D gene (5 bases). The TCR was taken from an adult with rheumatoid arthritis. The DNA of the CDR3 is TGTGCCAGCAGTTACTTCGGGGGGATCGATGGCTACACCTTC. It codes for CASSYFGGIDGYTF.